Presented here are 15 T cell receptor beta chains from one specimen sequenced in a study of blood T cell repertoires in COVID-19. The table came from immunoSEQ multiplex PCR; TCRdb's copy has only in-frame clones and leaves some out. There are 84,000 or so clones in the sample; 75% to 85% occur only once, and about 12% lies in the top ten. Sequencing used peripheral blood. These receptors originate from a woman in her forties with active or convalescent COVID-19.

The chain has TRBV4-2 and TRBJ1-1; perhaps TRBD1 as D (5 bases). V dropped 4 bases and J dropped 1 base, with 16 bases sitting between them. The germline V gene has CDR1 LGHNA and CDR2 YNFKEQ. The CDR3 contains 16 residues. Here the CDR3 DNA reads TGTGCCAGCAGCCCAGAATTCAGGGAGGGGAACACTGAAGCTTTCTTT. Protein product: CASSPEFREGNTEAFF.

The V and J genes are TRBV4-3 and TRBJ2-7, with a weak D call TRBD2 (6 bases). The germline CDR1 and CDR2 sequences are LGHNA and YSLEER. V shed 0 bases and J shed 3 bases, with 12 bases lying between them. The CDR3 is made up of 15 amino acids. The CDR3 protein is CASSQERREGYEQYF. DNA for the CDR3: TGCGCCAGCAGCCAAGAAAGGCGGGAAGGCTACGAGCAGTACTTC.

The chain couples TRBV5-1 to TRBJ2-3; 7 nucleotides align to TRBD1. V was clipped by 0 bases and J by 4 bases; unmatched bases: 2. The CDR3 runs to 14 residues. The germline gives CDR1 SGHRS, CDR2 YFSETQ. The CDR3 is CASSLATGADTQYF. The DNA for the CDR3 is TGCGCCAGCAGCTTGGCCACAGGGGCAGATACGCAGTATTTT.

CDR3 DNA sequence: TGTGCCAGCAGCTTAGGGGTAACAGGGGCAATCACAGATACGCAGTATTTT. It specifies CASSLGVTGAITDTQYF. This sequence joins TRBV11-2 and TRBJ2-3, with 7 bases lining up with TRBD1. The CDR3 loop spans 17 amino acids. The junction had 9 bases not matched to a gene; V was cut back by 1 base and J by 2 bases. Germline V gene sequence: CDR1 SGHAT, CDR2 FQNNGV.

The V and J genes are TRBV24-1 and TRBJ1-2; 7 bases agree with TRBD1. Trimming cost V 2 bases and J 6 bases; bases outside gene matches: 2. The CDR3 is 13 residues long. Per germline, CDR1 KGHDR and CDR2 SFDVKD. The CDR3 loop reads CATSDSRGDGYTF. The CDR3 bases are TGTGCCACCAGTGATTCCAGGGGGGATGGCTACACCTTC.

This clone was recorded once. The chain employs TRBV19 and TRBJ2-5; the match to TRBD1 covers 9 bases. The V gene's germline CDR1 is LNHDA and CDR2 SQIVND (reference sequence). The CDR3 spans 16 residues. J lost 5 bases, V lost 5 bases, and 12 bases had no gene match. CDR3 in amino acids: CASSYMSTGGGETQYF. The CDR3 coding sequence is TGTGCCAGTAGTTACATGTCGACAGGGGGTGGTGAGACCCAGTACTTC.

The chain carries TRBV4-2 and TRBJ1-5; TRBD1 might be the D (5 bases). Germline CDR1 reads LGHNA; CDR2 reads YNFKEQ. This CDR3 has 14 residues. V was trimmed by 6 bases and J by 1 base, leaving 10 bases between them. In DNA, the CDR3 is TGTGCCAGCAGTCACGACAGCAGCAATCAGCCCCAGCATTTT. This gives the protein CASSHDSSNQPQHF.

This chain links TRBV11-2 with TRBJ2-3, with D hard to call. V lost 0 bases and J lost 2, with 15 bases in between. The CDR3 covers 17 residues. Germline CDR1 and CDR2: SGHAT and FQNNGV. The DNA for the CDR3 is TGTGCCAGCAGCTTAGATGCGGCGTCATTACTCACAGATACGCAGTATTTT. Protein product: CASSLDAASLLTDTQYF.

The V and J genes are TRBV15 and TRBJ2-7, with 8 bases matching TRBD1. This CDR3 region has 15 residues. Germline values: CDR1 LNHNV, CDR2 YYDKDF (reference sequence). V dropped 3 bases and J dropped 6; count of bases not matched to a gene: 10. This chain's CDR3 is CATSSPPPGGAEQYF. CDR3 DNA sequence: TGTGCCACCAGCAGTCCCCCCCCAGGGGGCGCCGAGCAGTACTTC.

The chain employs TRBV28 and TRBJ2-3, with 10 bases matching TRBD2. The CDR3 has 17 amino acids. The germline V gene has CDR1 MDHEN and CDR2 SYDVKM. Unmatched junction bases numbered 10, after V lost 5 bases and J lost 2 bases. The CDR3 region has the DNA TGTGCCAGCAGTCTCAATAGCGGGGGGTCGATCACAGATACGCAGTATTTT. This codes for CASSLNSGGSITDTQYF.

The CDR3 is CASSELRASGNEQYF. CDR3 in DNA: TGTGCCAGCAGTGAACTGAGGGCTAGCGGGAACGAGCAGTACTTC. The gene calls are TRBV6-1 and TRBJ2-7, with TRBD2 identical over 9 bases. V gave up 2 bases and J gave up 5 bases; unmatched junction bases: 7. The CDR3 is made up of 15 amino acids. Germline CDR1 and CDR2: MNHNS and SASEGT.

The rearrangement links TRBV7-2 to TRBJ2-3, with no clear D. The CDR3 has 13 residues. The V and J ends lost 5 bases and 0 bases respectively, with 6 bases between them. The germline V gene encodes CDR1 SGHTA and CDR2 FQGNSA. CDR3 sequence (DNA): TGTGCCAGCAGCCCCCCTAGCACAGATACGCAGTATTTT. Amino acids: CASSPPSTDTQYF. The full variable domain, with the rest looked up from reference TRBV7-2 and TRBJ2-3, is GAGVSQSPSNKVTEKGKDVELRCDPISGHTALYWYRQSLGQGLEFLIYFQGNSAPDKSGLPSDRFSAERTGGSVSTLTIQRTQQEDSAVYLCASSPPSTDTQYFGPGTRLTVL.

Comment on this clone: The likely explanation is a read error, given a far larger clone one base away. The same CDR3 arises from other DNA sequences in this sample as well. The chain employs TRBV6-6 and TRBJ2-2; TRBD1 aligns across 11 bases. V shed 6 bases, J shed 6 bases, and the junction held 9 bases outside the gene matches. The CDR3 consists of 16 residues. Germline V gene data show CDR1 as MNHNY and CDR2 as SVGAGI (reference sequence). For the CDR3, the DNA is TGTGCCAGCAGGGACGGGACAGGGGGTGGCGCCGGGGAGCTGTTTTTT. It encodes CASRDGTGGGAGELFF.

The chain recombines TRBV2 with TRBJ2-7; D is undetermined. The CDR3 loop spans 13 amino acids. V lost 0 bases and J lost 3, with 6 bases in between. CDR1 is SNHLY and CDR2 is FYNNEI in the germline V gene. The DNA for the CDR3 is TGTGCCAGCAGTGAAGCCCTCCTCTACGAGCAGTACTTC. It yields the protein CASSEALLYEQYF.

There are a few counts of this clone. The V and J genes are TRBV5-4 and TRBJ2-7; tentative D call: TRBD1 (5 bases). Germline V lookup: CDR1 SGHNT, CDR2 YYREEE (reference sequence). CDR3 length: 16 residues. V was clipped by 0 bases and J by 2 bases, with 15 bases between them. The CDR3 region is CASSLGGQVGAYEQYF. DNA for the CDR3: TGTGCCAGCAGCTTGGGGGGTCAGGTAGGGGCCTACGAGCAGTACTTC.